These 23 T cell receptor beta chains came from one sample sequenced in a study of STAT5B mutations in CD4+ large granular lymphocyte leukemia. The repertoire was sequenced with immunoSEQ multiplex PCR; TCRdb's copy has only in-frame clones and lacks some. The table has 2,000 or so clones, 75% seen once. Sequences were obtained from PBMCs. Receptors were obtained from a woman in her 70s with CD4+ T-cell large granular lymphocyte leukemia.

V is TRBV5-6 and J is TRBJ1-2, with 7 nucleotides matching TRBD1. Germline assignment: CDR1 SGHDT and CDR2 YYEEEE. Germline trimming cut 4 bases from V and 5 bases from J; bases unmatched to any gene: 8. The CDR3 extends over 14 amino acids. The CDR3 region has the DNA TGTGCCAGCAGCCTGGGACAGCGGGTTTATGGCTACACCTTC. This codes for CASSLGQRVYGYTF.

The chain has TRBV5-4 and TRBJ2-7, with unresolved D. The CDR3 totals 14 residues. Germline V gene lookup returns CDR1 SGHNT and CDR2 YYREEE (reference sequence). The V and J ends lost 3 bases and 4 bases respectively, with 14 bases between them. CDR3 in amino acids: CASSSLDFPYEQYF. CDR3 in DNA: TGTGCCAGCAGCTCCCTAGACTTTCCTTACGAGCAGTACTTC.

This sequence joins TRBV19 and TRBJ1-5, with 8 bases fitting TRBD1. The CDR3 is 16 amino acids. Germline CDR1 is LNHDA and CDR2 is SQIVND (reference sequence). Germline trimming cut 5 bases from V and 7 bases from J; bases unmatched to any gene: 13. CDR3 in DNA: TGTGCCAGTAGTCCTCGCGCACAGGGGGGAGGACAGCCCCAGCATTTT. As protein: CASSPRAQGGGQPQHF.

This chain uses TRBV18 with TRBJ2-1, with D perhaps assigned TRBD1 or TRBD2 (5 bases each). CDR1 and CDR2 (germline): KGHSH, LQKENI. V lost 3 bases, J lost 0 bases, and 15 bases lay in between. The length of the CDR3 is 17 residues. The CDR3 region is CASSPERGKSSYNEQFF. CDR3 coding DNA: TGTGCCAGCTCACCGGAACGGGGCAAGAGCTCCTACAATGAGCAGTTCTTC.

The chain employs TRBV4-1 and TRBJ1-1; D perhaps matches TRBD1 (6 bases). V lost 1 base and J 4 bases, leaving 19 bases between the germline ends. Germline V gene data show CDR1 as MGHRA and CDR2 as YSYEKL. This CDR3 spans 17 amino acids. CDR3 loop: CASSQVSLLRGGTEAFF. The CDR3 DNA follows: TGCGCCAGCAGCCAAGTTTCGTTGCTCAGGGGCGGCACTGAAGCTTTCTTT.

This clone was counted only a few times. The gene calls are TRBV5-1 and TRBJ2-7; either TRBD1 or TRBD2 may supply D (5 bases each). Trimming pared 0 bases from V and 4 bases from J, leaving 8 bases between. This CDR3 is built from 13 residues. From germline, CDR1 is SGHRS and CDR2 YFSETQ. DNA for the CDR3: TGCGCCAGCAGCTTGGCCGGGACGTACGAGCAGTACTTC. Translating gives CASSLAGTYEQYF.

The DNA for the CDR3 is TGTGCCAGCAGCGGCCAGGGGGGGACTAACTATGGCTACACCTTC. Protein product: CASSGQGGTNYGYTF. The chain couples TRBV9 to TRBJ1-2; 7 nucleotides line up with TRBD1. The CDR3 spans 15 residues. Germline loops: CDR1 SGDLS, CDR2 YYNGEE. J was trimmed by 0 bases and V by 3 bases; bases with no gene match: 5.

V is TRBV6-6 and J is TRBJ1-2; D not resolved. Trimming took off 7 bases at V and 2 bases at J, with 17 bases between the two ends. Germline V gives CDR1 MNHNY, CDR2 SVGAGI (reference sequence). This CDR3 has 15 residues. CDR3 DNA sequence: TGTGCCAGCACTCCGGGCCTCCTTGGCAACTATGGCTACACCTTC. It encodes CASTPGLLGNYGYTF.

V usage is TRBV21-1 and J usage is TRBJ1-2; the D call of TRBD1 is as the table states it, not checked on the DNA. TRBV21-1 has pseudogene status. This CDR3 region has 15 residues. The CDR3 loop is CASSNHGTLFNGYTF. Here the CDR3 DNA reads TGTGCCAGCAGCAACCACGGGACACTTTTTAATGGCTACACCTTC.

The V call is TRBV19, the J call TRBJ1-5, with D possibly TRBD1 on 5 matching bases. CDR3 size: 15 residues. Germline CDR1 LNHDA, CDR2 SQIVND (reference sequence). The germline V and J ends were trimmed by 8 bases and 4 bases, with 18 bases remaining between them. CDR3 in amino acids: CASQDGTGENQPQHF. The DNA for the CDR3 is TGTGCCAGTCAAGACGGGACGGGGGAGAATCAGCCCCAGCATTTT.

A few counts support this clone. The rearrangement joins TRBV18 to TRBJ2-1; D call uncertain. Germline CDR1 reads KGHSH; CDR2 reads LQKENI. The CDR3 sequence is 12 residues long. Trimming removed 2 bases from V and 6 bases from J, with 5 bases in between. CDR3 in amino acids: CASSPTANEQFF. The CDR3 region has the DNA TGTGCCAGCTCACCAACCGCCAATGAGCAGTTCTTC.

V gene TRBV18 combines with J gene TRBJ2-7, with a possible D match to TRBD1 (5 bases). CDR1 and CDR2 (germline): KGHSH, LQKENI. Trimming removed 6 bases from V and 5 bases from J, with 29 bases in between. CDR3 length: 18 residues. This CDR3 is CASSPEMASTAPLNEQYF. The DNA for the CDR3 is TGTGCCAGCTCCCCGGAAATGGCTTCGACAGCCCCATTAAACGAGCAGTACTTC.

The chain links TRBV19 to TRBJ2-1; maybe TRBD2 (6 bases). The CDR3 runs to 14 residues. In germline, CDR1 is LNHDA, CDR2 SQIVND (reference sequence). V was shortened by 7 bases and J by 3 bases, with 13 bases between the two germline ends. CDR3 residues: CASKRDLGYNEQFF. The CDR3 nucleotides read TGTGCCAGTAAAAGGGACTTGGGCTACAATGAGCAGTTCTTC.

The chain links TRBV23-1 to TRBJ1-5; the match to TRBD1 covers 7 bases. TRBV23-1 is an open reading frame whose function is uncertain. V shed 4 bases and J 1 base; nucleotides not matched to a gene: 16. This CDR3 contains 19 residues. The CDR3 reads CASSLRTGVSHISNQPQHF. DNA for the CDR3: TGCGCCAGCAGTCTTAGGACAGGAGTGTCCCACATAAGCAATCAGCCCCAGCATTTT.

The chain recombines TRBV6-5 with TRBJ1-2; D call uncertain. Trimming removed 7 bases from V and 1 base from J, with 13 bases in between. The V gene's germline CDR1 is MNHEY and CDR2 SVGAGI. The CDR3 is 14 residues long. The CDR3 loop is CASTRPGVNYGYTF. The CDR3 DNA follows: TGTGCCAGCACCAGGCCGGGAGTTAACTATGGCTACACCTTC.

CDR3 sequence (DNA): TGCAGCGCCCGAACTAGCGGGGGAGCCAATGAGCAGTTCTTC. Its translation is CSARTSGGANEQFF. The J gene is TRBJ2-1, the V gene TRBV29-1, with 11 bases aligning to TRBD2. CDR1 is SQVTM, CDR2 ANQGSEA, per germline. The junction had 8 bases not matched to a gene; V was cut back by 7 bases and J by 6 bases. CDR3 size: 14 residues.

In this sample, this clone turned up a few times. The chain links TRBV6-1 to TRBJ2-7, with D perhaps matching TRBD2 (5 bases). This CDR3 region has 15 residues. The V gene lost 1 base and the J gene lost 5 bases, with 15 bases spanning the gap. The germline gives CDR1 MNHNS, CDR2 SASEGT. CDR3 protein: CASSEGGSGSDEQYF. The CDR3 DNA sequence: TGTGCCAGCAGTGAAGGTGGGTCGGGGAGCGACGAGCAGTACTTC.

CDR3: CAWSVQGLAEQYF. The CDR3 nucleotides read TGTGCCTGGAGTGTACAAGGGCTAGCCGAGCAGTACTTC. The genes are TRBV30 and TRBJ2-7, with D maybe TRBD2 (5 bases). Deletions cut 0 bases from V and 6 bases from J, with 12 bases between. CDR3 length: 13 amino acids. CDR1 is GTSNPN, CDR2 SVGIG, per germline (reference sequence). The variable domain in full, with the rest retrieved from reference TRBV30 and TRBJ2-7, is SQTIHQWPATLVQPVGSPLSLECTVEGTSNPNLYWYRQAAGRGLQLLFYSVGIGQISSEVPQNLSASRPQDRQFILSSKKLLLSDSGFYLCAWSVQGLAEQYFGPGTRLTVT.

The V and J genes are TRBV5-1 and TRBJ2-7; possibly TRBD1 or TRBD2 for D (5 bases each). Germline CDR1 reads SGHRS; CDR2 reads YFSETQ. The CDR3 extends over 14 amino acids. Trimming cost V 2 bases and J 5 bases, with 14 bases left between them. CDR3 protein: CASSFGSGSDEQYF. In DNA, the CDR3 is TGCGCCAGCAGCTTCGGGTCAGGGAGCGACGAGCAGTACTTC.

The gene calls are TRBV9 and TRBJ2-3, with a possible D match to TRBD2 (5 bases). Germline V gene data show CDR1 as SGDLS and CDR2 as YYNGEE. The CDR3 extends over 15 amino acids. Between the trimmed V and J ends, which lost 0 bases and 7 bases, there was a span of 15 bases. The CDR3 DNA sequence: TGTGCCAGCAGCGTAGGTGGGAACCCGGGGAATACGCAGTATTTT. Its translation is CASSVGGNPGNTQYF.

The J gene is TRBJ2-7, the V gene TRBV30; tentative D call: TRBD1 (5 bases). Germline CDR1 GTSNPN, CDR2 SVGIG (reference sequence). V was shortened by 3 bases and J by 0 bases, with 15 bases between the two germline ends. The CDR3 spans 15 residues. This chain's CDR3 is CAWSGGRGSSYEQYF. CDR3 DNA sequence: TGTGCCTGGAGCGGCGGAAGGGGAAGCTCCTACGAGCAGTACTTC. Full variable domain (remainder filled in from reference TRBV30 and TRBJ2-7): SQTIHQWPATLVQPVGSPLSLECTVEGTSNPNLYWYRQAAGRGLQLLFYSVGIGQISSEVPQNLSASRPQDRQFILSSKKLLLSDSGFYLCAWSGGRGSSYEQYFGPGTRLTVT.

The chain is built from TRBV25-1 and TRBJ2-2; unclear D gene. The V end lost 6 bases, the J end lost 4 bases, and 6 bases lay between the germline ends. The CDR3 loop spans 12 amino acids. Germline loops: CDR1 MGHDK, CDR2 SYGVNS. The CDR3 DNA reads TGTGCCAGCAGACCCCTCACCGGGGAGCTGTTTTTT. The encoded protein is CASRPLTGELFF.

V usage is TRBV5-8 and J usage is TRBJ1-4, with D unresolved. Trimming removed 5 bases at V and 7 bases at J, with 18 bases between. Germline loops: CDR1 SGHTS, CDR2 YDEGEE. There are 15 residues in the CDR3. DNA of the CDR3: TGTGCCAGCAGAAAGTTGTTGGGATTCGGTGAAAAACTGTTTTTT. Encoded protein: CASRKLLGFGEKLFF.